Sequencing of this T cell receptor beta chain was carried out in a study of T cell repertoires in cytomegalovirus infection. Study details: It can be stated that public TCR beta signatures indicated CMV infection as well as a matching HLA type.

The study, taken as a whole, reports: Clonotype analysis showed dominance of the ex vivo response by HLA-C-restricted CMV-specific TCR beta clonotypes.

This CDR3 spans 16 amino acids. V gave up 8 bases and J gave up 3 bases, with 19 bases separating them. Germline-derived CDR1 and CDR2 are MGHDK and SYGVNS. TCRdb fed the reads into MiXCR, producing one record per CDR3 protein. The data contain about 830,000 distinct CDR3 sequences, approximately 30% of them seen just once; the ten biggest clones take up 9.5% to 15%. As for this clonotype: The antigen remains undetermined.

The specimen was cultured CD8+ T cells from PBMCs, collected from culture after CMV antigen stimulation. This chain joins TRBV25-1 and TRBJ2-2; TRBD1 is a possible D gene (5 bases). The TCR sequence derives from a human donor in good health (CMV status not recorded). Some clones in this sample may be carry-over from other donors' samples. In DNA form, the CDR3 reads TGTGCCAGCGAATCAGGGATCAGGGTCTACACCGGGGAGCTGTTTTTT. Translating it yields CASESGIRVYTGELFF. Together with reference TRBV25-1 and TRBJ2-2, the CDR3 gives the full variable domain: EADIYQTPRYLVIGTGKKITLECSQTMGHDKMYWYQQDPGMELHLIHYSYGVNSTEKGDLSSESTVSRIRTEHFPLTLESARPSHTSQYLCASESGIRVYTGELFFGEGSRLTVL.